This is a list of T cell receptor beta chains from one sample in a study of blood T cell repertoires in COVID-19. TCRdb's copy holds only in-frame clones and misses some; the assay was immunoSEQ multiplex PCR. The table lists around 30,000 clones, around 87% of them singletons. The sample was peripheral blood. The origin of the receptors is a man aged 55 to 70 with active COVID-19. CDR3s include the opening cysteine and the closing phenylalanine or tryptophan. Each record gives: V gene, clone size, D gene, CDR3 length, J gene, CDR3 protein, CDR3 DNA. D genes are given only for firm matches. Clone sizes are given selectively: once, few, many, or a class where the clone is expanded.

TRBV4-3	.	TRBD1	14	TRBJ1-1	CASSHGQGPTEAFF	TGCGCCAGCAGCCACGGACAGGGCCCCACTGAAGCTTTCTTT
TRBV2	.	TRBD1	15	TRBJ1-2	CASSELRDRGSSYTF	TGTGCCAGCAGTGAACTCCGGGACAGGGGGAGTAGCTACACCTTC
TRBV5-1	.	TRBD1	15	TRBJ2-3	CASSFVDRVTDTQYF	TGCGCCAGCAGCTTTGTCGACAGGGTTACAGATACGCAGTATTTT
TRBV11-2	few	.	15	TRBJ2-2	CASSLDPGPTGELFF	TGTGCCAGCAGCTTAGATCCAGGGCCCACCGGGGAGCTGTTTTTT
TRBV5-1	.	TRBD1	17	TRBJ1-4	CASSLSDLTGANEKLFF	TGCGCCAGCAGCTTGAGCGACCTGACAGGGGCTAATGAAAAACTGTTTTTT
TRBV3-1/TRBV3-2	.	TRBD1	16	TRBJ2-5	CASSQGSGTGEETQYF	TGTGCCAGCAGCCAAGGATCCGGGACAGGGGAAGAGACCCAGTACTTC
TRBV5-6	.	.	15	TRBJ2-7	CASSLFTDNSYEQYF	TGTGCCAGCAGCTTGTTTACAGACAACTCCTACGAGCAGTACTTC
TRBV5-6	few	TRBD1	15	TRBJ2-1	CASSLRRDSYNEQFF	TGTGCCAGCAGCTTGCGACGGGACAGTTACAATGAGCAGTTCTTC
TRBV2	.	TRBD1	14	TRBJ1-6	CATAWTGPNSPLHF	TGTGCCACCGCATGGACAGGGCCTAATTCACCCCTCCACTTT
TRBV14	.	TRBD2	14	TRBJ2-1	CASSQASGRLVQFF	TGTGCCAGCAGCCAAGCCAGCGGGAGGTTAGTGCAGTTCTTC